Given below is one TCR beta chain in context. The data originate from a study of technical replicates of blood from a handful of donors. Sequenced by immunoSEQ multiplex PCR; TCRdb stores in-frame clones only, minus some. The sample lists approximately 52,000 clones, approximately 86% occurring once. The CDR3 totals 15 residues. Trimming shortened V by 4 bases and J by 3 bases, and 16 bases separated the two germline ends. Looked up from germline, CDR1 is SGHNT and CDR2 is YYREEE (reference sequence). The rearrangement uses TRBV5-4 and TRBJ2-5; D remains unclear. Input material: PBMCs. The TCR was taken from a human donor in good health. Some clones in this sample may be carry-over from other donors' samples. The CDR3: CASSTNPASEETQYF. In DNA, the CDR3 is TGTGCCAGCAGCACCAATCCAGCGAGTGAAGAGACCCAGTACTTC.